A single T cell receptor beta chain is shown here with its context. This entry belongs to a study of blood T cell repertoires in COVID-19. Trimming took off 6 bases at V and 4 bases at J, with 15 bases between the two ends. The CDR3 has 15 amino acids. Germline V gives CDR1 SEHNR, CDR2 FQNEAQ (reference sequence). Sequenced by immunoSEQ multiplex PCR; TCRdb stores in-frame clones only, minus some. The sample includes fewer than 350,000 clones, approximately 85% of them seen just once. This TCR was recovered from a man younger than 30 with active or convalescent COVID-19. Source material: peripheral blood. The chain combines TRBV7-9 with TRBJ1-4, with TRBD1 as a possible D gene (5 bases). CDR3 nucleotides: TGTGCCAGCAGGCGACAAGGGGCAGATAATGAAAAACTGTTTTTT. Protein: CASRRQGADNEKLFF.